The T cell receptor (beta chain) described here comes from a study of cytomegalovirus exposure and HLA in healthy donors. Findings and caveats of the study: Cytomegalovirus association was listed for 150 to 200 TCR beta chains. Presence/absence results assume similar sequencing depth per donor, which may not hold. Accurate predictions that matched the HLA-A and HLA-B alleles of most subjects were reportedly made from TCR beta sequences. Later analysis suggested links between common viral pathogens and several top significant clusters.

Looked up from germline, CDR1 is SGHDT and CDR2 is YYEEEE. The CDR3 has 15 residues. With 6 bases removed from V and 4 bases from J, the gap between germline ends came to 17 bases. This clone has just a few counts. What it binds is unknown. Primers: 60 Vbeta forward and 13 Jbeta reverse. Produced via immunoSEQ multiplex PCR; TCRdb's table is partial and in-frame only. Seen here are around 87,000 clones, around 85% observed once, and the top ten hold roughly 1.2%. The specimen was PBMCs. The V gene is TRBV5-6, the J gene TRBJ2-1; D gene ambiguous. This clonotype was sampled from a girl aged 2 to 9 in good health and CMV-seropositive. CDR3 DNA sequence: TGTGCCAGCATCTACCGACAAGGCCAATACAATGAGCAGTTCTTC. Its translation is CASIYRQGQYNEQFF.